This T cell receptor (beta chain) was identified in a study of early T cells in non-severe SARS-CoV-2 infection. Background on the study: Whole-blood bulk RNA, unsorted, was sequenced, and chains were unpaired.

Each cDNA molecule carried a unique molecular identifier. Via MiXCR, TCRdb re-called the 5' RACE reads, giving one row per CDR3 protein. The sample lists about 81,000 distinct CDR3 sequences, 11% to 15% occurring once. Germline V gene sequence: CDR1 MDHEN, CDR2 SYDVKM. V lost 0 bases and J 3 bases, leaving 12 bases between the germline ends. This CDR3 region has 15 residues. On this clonotype: Antigen: not known.

Study-wide findings and caveats: Clonotype matching in VDJdb favored anti-spike CD8 responses and did not capture private and CD4 specificities.

The sequence derives from an adult who was a healthcare worker with PCR-confirmed SARS-CoV-2 infection or an uninfected control (not recorded which). Sequencing was performed on whole blood. The gene calls are TRBV28 and TRBJ2-7; D is undetermined. CDR3 sequence reads: CASSLWAGLGYEQYF. CDR3 nucleotide sequence: TGTGCCAGCAGTTTATGGGCCGGGTTGGGCTACGAGCAGTACTTC.